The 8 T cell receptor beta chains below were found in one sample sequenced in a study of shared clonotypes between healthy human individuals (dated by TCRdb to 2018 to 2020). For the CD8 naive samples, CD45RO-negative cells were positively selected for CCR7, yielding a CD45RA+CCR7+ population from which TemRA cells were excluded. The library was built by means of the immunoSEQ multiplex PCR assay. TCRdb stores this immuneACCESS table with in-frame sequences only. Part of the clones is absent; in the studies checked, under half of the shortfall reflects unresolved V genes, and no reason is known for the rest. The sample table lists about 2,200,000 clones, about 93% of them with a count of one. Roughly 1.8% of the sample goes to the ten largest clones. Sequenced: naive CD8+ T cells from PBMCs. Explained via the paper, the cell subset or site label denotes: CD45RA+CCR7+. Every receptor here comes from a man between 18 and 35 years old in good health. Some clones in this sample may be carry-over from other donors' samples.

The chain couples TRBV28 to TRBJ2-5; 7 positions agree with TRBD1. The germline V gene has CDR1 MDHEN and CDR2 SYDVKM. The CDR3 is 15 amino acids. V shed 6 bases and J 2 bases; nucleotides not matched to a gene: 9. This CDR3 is CASRSGQAPQETQYF. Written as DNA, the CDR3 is TGTGCCAGCAGATCCGGACAGGCCCCGCAAGAGACCCAGTACTTC. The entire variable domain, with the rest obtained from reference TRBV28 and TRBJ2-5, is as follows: DVKVTQSSRYLVKRTGEKVFLECVQDMDHENMFWYRQDPGLGLRLIYFSYDVKMKEKGDIPEGYSVSREKKERFSLILESASTNQTSMYLCASRSGQAPQETQYFGPGTRLLVL.

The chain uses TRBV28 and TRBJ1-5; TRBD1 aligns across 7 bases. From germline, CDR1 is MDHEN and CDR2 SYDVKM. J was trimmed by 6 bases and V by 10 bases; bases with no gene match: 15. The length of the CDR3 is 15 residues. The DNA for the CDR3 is TGTGCCACCGAGTGGATGATACAGGGGAGTCAGCCCCAGCATTTT. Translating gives CATEWMIQGSQPQHF. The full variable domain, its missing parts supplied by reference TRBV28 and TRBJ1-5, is DVKVTQSSRYLVKRTGEKVFLECVQDMDHENMFWYRQDPGLGLRLIYFSYDVKMKEKGDIPEGYSVSREKKERFSLILESASTNQTSMYLCATEWMIQGSQPQHFGDGTRLSIL.

CDR3 loop: CASSAAGQARMETQYF. Here the CDR3 DNA reads TGTGCCAGCTCAGCAGCAGGACAGGCGCGGATGGAGACCCAGTACTTC. J is TRBJ2-5 and V is TRBV18, with 7 nucleotides matching TRBD1. Germline trimming cut 5 bases from V and 5 bases from J; bases unmatched to any gene: 14. The germline gives CDR1 KGHSH, CDR2 LQKENI. The CDR3 is made up of 16 amino acids.

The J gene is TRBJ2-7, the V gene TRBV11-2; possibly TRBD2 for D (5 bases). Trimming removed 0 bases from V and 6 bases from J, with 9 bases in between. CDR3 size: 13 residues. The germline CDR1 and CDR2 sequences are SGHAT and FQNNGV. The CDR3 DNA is TGTGCCAGCAGCTTAGATCTTGGGAGCGAGCAGTACTTC. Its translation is CASSLDLGSEQYF.

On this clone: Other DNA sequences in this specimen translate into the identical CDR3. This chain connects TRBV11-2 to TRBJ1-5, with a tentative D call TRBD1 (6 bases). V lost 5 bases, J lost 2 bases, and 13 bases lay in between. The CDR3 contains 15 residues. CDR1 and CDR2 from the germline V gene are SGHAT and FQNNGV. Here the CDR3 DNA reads TGTGCCAGCAGCCTAGGCGGGGGCGGCAATCAGCCCCAGCATTTT. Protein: CASSLGGGGNQPQHF.

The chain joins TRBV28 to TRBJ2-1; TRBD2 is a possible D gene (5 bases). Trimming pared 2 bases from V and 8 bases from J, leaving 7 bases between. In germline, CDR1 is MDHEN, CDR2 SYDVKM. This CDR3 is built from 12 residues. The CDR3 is CASSLLAYEQFF. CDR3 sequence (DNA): TGTGCCAGCAGTTTACTAGCCTATGAGCAGTTCTTC.

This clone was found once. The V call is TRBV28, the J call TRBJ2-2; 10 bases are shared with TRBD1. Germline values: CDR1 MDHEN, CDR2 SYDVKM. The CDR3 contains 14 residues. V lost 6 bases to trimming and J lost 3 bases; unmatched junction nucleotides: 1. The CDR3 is CASSDRGHTGELFF. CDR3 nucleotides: TGTGCCAGCAGCGACAGGGGGCACACCGGGGAGCTGTTTTTT.

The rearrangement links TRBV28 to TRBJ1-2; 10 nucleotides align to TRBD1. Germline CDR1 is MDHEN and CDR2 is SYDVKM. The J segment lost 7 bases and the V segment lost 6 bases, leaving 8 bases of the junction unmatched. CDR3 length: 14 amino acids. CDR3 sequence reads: CASSLDRGLSGYTF. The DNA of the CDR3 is TGTGCCAGCAGCCTGGACAGGGGGTTGTCTGGCTACACCTTC.